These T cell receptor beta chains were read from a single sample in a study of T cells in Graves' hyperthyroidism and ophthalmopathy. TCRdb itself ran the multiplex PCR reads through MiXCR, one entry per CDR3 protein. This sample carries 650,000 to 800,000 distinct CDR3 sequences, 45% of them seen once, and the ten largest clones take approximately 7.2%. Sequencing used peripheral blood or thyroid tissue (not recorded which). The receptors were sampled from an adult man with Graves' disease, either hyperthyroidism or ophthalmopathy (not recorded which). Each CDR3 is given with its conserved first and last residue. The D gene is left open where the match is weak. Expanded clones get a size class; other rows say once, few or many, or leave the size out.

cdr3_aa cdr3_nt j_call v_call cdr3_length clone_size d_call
CASSLTLLTGELFF TGTGCCAGCAGCCTTACACTACTAACCGGGGAGCTGTTTTTT TRBJ2-2 TRBV7-2 14 - -
CASSFATGGSNTGELFF TGTGCCAGCAGCTTCGCGACAGGGGGCTCGAACACCGGGGAGCTGTTTTTT TRBJ2-2 TRBV25-1 17 - TRBD1
CASSLAQGYTF TGTGCCAGCAGCTTGGCCCAGGGCTACACCTTC TRBJ1-2 TRBV7-9 11 few -
CASTISGANVLTF TGCGCCAGCACGATCTCTGGGGCCAACGTCCTGACTTTC TRBJ2-6 TRBV10-1 13 many -
CASSHQFYNSPLHF TGTGCCAGCAGTCACCAGTTCTATAATTCACCCCTCCACTTT TRBJ1-6 TRBV25-1 14 - -
CSAVPAGDRSRTEAFF TGCAGCGCCGTACCTGCAGGGGATCGCTCGAGGACTGAAGCTTTCTTT TRBJ1-1 TRBV29-1 16 many -
CASSYSVGFRANVLTF TGTGCCAGCAGTTACTCGGTCGGGTTTCGGGCCAACGTCCTGACTTTC TRBJ2-6 TRBV24-1 16 few -
CASSLVGTGHTEAFF TGTGCCAGCAGCTTAGTTGGGACAGGCCACACTGAAGCTTTCTTT TRBJ1-1 TRBV7-9 15 many TRBD1
CASSLSERNQPQHF TGTGCCAGCAGTTTAAGCGAACGCAATCAGCCCCAGCATTTT TRBJ1-5 TRBV12-3/TRBV12-4 14 - -
CATSEPRDRAHNEQFF TGTGCCACCAGTGAACCCCGGGACAGGGCCCACAATGAGCAGTTCTTC TRBJ2-1 TRBV2 16 - TRBD1
CSARDPRQGLYGYTF TGCAGTGCTAGAGATCCCCGCCAGGGACTCTATGGCTACACCTTC TRBJ1-2 TRBV20-1 15 - -
CASSAGTSGNTGELFF TGTGCCAGCAGCGCCGGGACTAGCGGGAACACCGGGGAGCTGTTTTTT TRBJ2-2 TRBV7-6 16 many TRBD2
CATRGTGTGTQHF TGTGCCACCAGAGGGACGGGTACCGGGACCCAGCATTTT TRBJ1-5 TRBV15 13 - -
CAINRAGGLNTEAFF TGTGCCATCAACCGGGCAGGGGGCTTGAACACTGAAGCTTTCTTT TRBJ1-1 TRBV6-1 15 few TRBD1
CASSGTADEKLFF TGTGCCAGCAGCGGGACAGCTGATGAAAAACTGTTTTTT TRBJ1-4 TRBV6-1 13 few TRBD1
CSARTDFSGNTIYF TGCAGCGCTCGGACAGATTTCTCTGGAAACACCATATATTTT TRBJ1-3 TRBV29-1 14 - -
CASSTEQGASNYGYTF TGTGCCAGCAGTACTGAACAGGGGGCGTCTAACTATGGCTACACCTTC TRBJ1-2 TRBV2 16 - TRBD1
CASSLSAGTEAFF TGTGCCAGCAGCTTATCGGCTGGCACTGAAGCTTTCTTT TRBJ1-1 TRBV7-6 13 many -
CAISRPQGANNYGYTF TGTGCCATCAGTAGACCCCAGGGAGCCAATAACTATGGCTACACCTTC TRBJ1-2 TRBV10-3 16 many -
CASIGLAEEKLFF TGTGCCAGCATTGGACTCGCAGAAGAAAAACTGTTTTTT TRBJ1-4 TRBV2 13 many -
CAISVEGGGYQPQHF TGTGCCATCAGTGTTGAGGGAGGGGGATATCAGCCCCAGCATTTT TRBJ1-5 TRBV6-5 15 - -
CASSQSGPRTEAFF TGTGCCAGCAGCCAATCAGGGCCGAGGACTGAAGCTTTCTTT TRBJ1-1 TRBV7-8 14 - -
CAISTGQGLEEKLFF TGTGCCATCAGCACAGGACAGGGGTTGGAAGAAAAACTGTTTTTT TRBJ1-4 TRBV10-3 15 many TRBD1
CASSVSGTPGDTEAFF TGTGCCAGCAGCGTATCCGGGACACCCGGGGACACTGAAGCTTTCTTT TRBJ1-1 TRBV9 16 - -
CATRDVNTGELFF TGTGCCACTCGGGACGTGAACACCGGGGAGCTGTTTTTT TRBJ2-2 TRBV11-2 13 - -
CASSPGPSGGEKLFF TGTGCCAGCAGCCCGGGACCTAGTGGAGGGGAAAAACTGTTTTTT TRBJ1-4 TRBV7-9 15 - -
CASSVDDTDANYGYTF TGTGCCAGCAGCGTAGATGACACCGACGCGAACTATGGCTACACCTTC TRBJ1-2 TRBV9 16 few -
CASSIDLSQGDYEQYF TGTGCCAGTAGTATAGATCTGTCCCAGGGAGACTACGAGCAGTACTTC TRBJ2-7 TRBV19 16 - -
CSARAVQRTDTQYF TGCAGTGCTAGAGCAGTACAGCGCACAGATACGCAGTATTTT TRBJ2-3 TRBV20-1 14 - -
CSVVGGAETQYF TGCAGCGTCGTTGGCGGGGCGGAGACCCAGTACTTC TRBJ2-5 TRBV29-1 12 many -
CASSLAPGSRVDYGYTF TGTGCCAGCAGCTTAGCGCCGGGGTCTCGAGTCGACTATGGCTACACCTTC TRBJ1-2 TRBV7-8 17 - -
CASSFFRDQPQHF TGTGCCAGCAGCTTTTTCCGGGATCAGCCCCAGCATTTT TRBJ1-5 TRBV7-2 13 many -
CASSLGWGLAEAFF TGTGCCAGCAGCTTAGGATGGGGGTTGGCTGAAGCTTTCTTT TRBJ1-1 TRBV13 14 - -
CASRDGLAGSEAFF TGTGCCAGCAGAGATGGTCTCGCAGGCTCTGAAGCTTTCTTT TRBJ1-1 TRBV2 14 - -
CASSLVAGDRVQAFF TGTGCCAGCAGCTTGGTTGCCGGGGACAGGGTCCAAGCTTTCTTT TRBJ1-1 TRBV7-9 15 - TRBD1
CATNTGGDYGYTF TGTGCCACCAATACAGGGGGCGACTATGGCTACACCTTC TRBJ1-2 TRBV13 13 - TRBD1
CASSQVPPSGGTEAFF TGTGCCAGCTCACAGGTACCTCCCTCGGGGGGCACTGAAGCTTTCTTT TRBJ1-1 TRBV14 16 - -
CASSPRLAGESYEQYF TGTGCCAGCAGCCCACGGCTAGCGGGAGAGTCCTACGAGCAGTACTTC TRBJ2-7 TRBV7-8 16 - TRBD2
CSASPPTLNTEAFF TGCAGTGCTAGTCCCCCCACCTTGAACACTGAAGCTTTCTTT TRBJ1-1 TRBV20-1 14 few -
CSASILSEGLYEQYF TGCAGTGCCAGCATTCTGAGCGAGGGGCTCTACGAGCAGTACTTC TRBJ2-7 TRBV20-1 15 - -
CASSPSWGRDEKLFF TGTGCCAGCAGCCCGAGCTGGGGCCGGGATGAAAAACTGTTTTTT TRBJ1-4 TRBV9 15 - -
CSARKPPDKRYF TGCAGTGCTAGGAAGCCTCCGGACAAGCGGTACTTC TRBJ2-7 TRBV20-1 12 many -
CASSGTYGDEQYF TGTGCCAGCTCCGGGACATATGGGGACGAGCAGTACTTC TRBJ2-7 TRBV10-3 13 - -
CASRGGRDSPLHF TGTGCCAGCAGGGGCGGAAGGGATTCACCCCTCCACTTT TRBJ1-6 TRBV2 13 many -